The present T cell receptor beta chain was sequenced within a study of OX40 agonist ivuxolimab in advanced cancers. Some background on the complete study: The costimulatory receptor OX40 (CD134) was targeted by ivuxolimab, a fully human IgG2 agonistic monoclonal antibody. Intravenous ivuxolimab was administered to patients every 2 weeks at six dose levels: 0.01, 0.1, 0.3, 1.5, 3 and 10 mg/kg. Prior anti-PD-1, anti-PD-L1 or anti-CTLA-4 therapy was permitted, and about two fifths of dose-escalation patients had received checkpoint inhibitors. Peripheral TCRbeta sequencing was intended to test whether TCR sequence diversity was altered and clonal T-cell expansion was caused by ivuxolimab. The dose-escalation cohort was about 83% male with a mean age of approximately 60 years, ranging from 23 to 79. Partial responses occurred in three dose-escalation patients: two with cutaneous melanoma and one with hepatocellular carcinoma. The paper reports the monotherapy dose-escalation portion (N of about 50 patients) of the phase I ivuxolimab trial. Among the approximately 50 dose-escalation patients, some 19 had hepatocellular carcinoma, roughly 15 melanoma, 9 renal cell carcinoma and 9 head and neck cancer.

This clone came up a few times. No antigen is known for it. No base qualities exist here, and no much larger clone lies one base off it. Study-wide conclusions, independent of this receptor: Which antigens the clonally expanded peripheral T cells were specific for was not determined. After ivuxolimab, expanded clones were on average more numerous among CD8+ T cells than among CD4+ T cells. Low levels of normalized T-cell clonal expansion were also shown by some nonresponding patients. In the 0.1-3.0 mg/kg groups, partial responders had among the lowest normalized peripheral clonal expansion, particularly in CD8+ T cells. At doses of 0.1 to 3.0 mg/kg, clonal expansion of both CD4+ and CD8+ blood T cells was observed from baseline to week 6.

The trial excluded patients who had a history of autoimmune disease or were on systemic immunosuppression. Peripheral blood for TCR sequencing was drawn from every dose cohort at baseline, at cycle 4 day 1 and at cycle 7 day 1. Samples were obtained from an open-label, multicenter, first-in-human phase I dose-escalation trial of ivuxolimab. Adults with locally advanced or metastatic melanoma, renal cell, hepatocellular, or head and neck squamous cell carcinoma were enrolled in the trial. Before TCR sequencing, CD4+ T cells and CD8+ T cells from peripheral blood were sorted into separate populations. Based on the germline V gene, the CDR1 and CDR2 sequences are LGHNA and YNFKEQ. The CDR3 goes from the cysteine to the phenylalanine over 14 residues. Of the read, only the CDR3 DNA is kept; its 42 bases are in frame from base 1. V is cut back by 8 bases and J by 6 bases, with 5 bases in the junction unmatched.

To sequence the TCRbeta CDR3 region, genomic DNA was isolated from the sorted cells. The immunoSEQ Assay was used to sequence the TCRbeta CDR3 regions. The clones in this table, taken by TCRdb from immuneACCESS, are in-frame only. Not every clone is retained; where verified, under half of the shortfall comes from an unresolved V gene, and the cause of the rest is unknown. This sample lists some 30,000 clones; 81% were detected once. The ten largest clones capture roughly a fifth of the sample. The sequence came from an adult with an advanced solid tumor such as melanoma, head and neck, liver or kidney cancer. The material sequenced was CD4+ or CD8+ T cells sorted from blood, taken in a trial of the OX40 agonist ivuxolimab. Recombination connected TRBV4-2 to TRBJ2-1; 12 central nucleotides agree with TRBD2. Here is the DNA: TGTGCCAGCCAATCTAGCGGGAGGGCCAATGAGCAGTTCTTC. Its translation is CASQSSGRANEQFF.